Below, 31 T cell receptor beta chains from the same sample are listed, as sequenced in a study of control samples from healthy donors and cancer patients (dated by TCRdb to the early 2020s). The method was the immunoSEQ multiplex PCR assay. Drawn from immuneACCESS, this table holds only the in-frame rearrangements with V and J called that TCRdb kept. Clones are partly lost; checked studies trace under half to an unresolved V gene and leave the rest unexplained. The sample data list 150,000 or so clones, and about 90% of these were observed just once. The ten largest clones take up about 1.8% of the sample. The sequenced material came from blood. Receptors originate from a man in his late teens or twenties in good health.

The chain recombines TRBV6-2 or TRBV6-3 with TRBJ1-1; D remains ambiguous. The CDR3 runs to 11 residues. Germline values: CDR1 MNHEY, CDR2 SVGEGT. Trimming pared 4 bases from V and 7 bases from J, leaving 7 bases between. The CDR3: CASSLGNEAFF. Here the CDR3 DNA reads TGTGCCAGCAGTTTGGGCAATGAAGCTTTCTTT.

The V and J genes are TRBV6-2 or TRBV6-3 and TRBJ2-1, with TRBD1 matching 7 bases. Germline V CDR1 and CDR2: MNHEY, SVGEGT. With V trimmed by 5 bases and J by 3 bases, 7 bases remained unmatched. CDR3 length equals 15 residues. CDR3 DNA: TGTGCCAGCAGTCTTACAGGGGCAATCTACAATGAGCAGTTCTTC. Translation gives CASSLTGAIYNEQFF.

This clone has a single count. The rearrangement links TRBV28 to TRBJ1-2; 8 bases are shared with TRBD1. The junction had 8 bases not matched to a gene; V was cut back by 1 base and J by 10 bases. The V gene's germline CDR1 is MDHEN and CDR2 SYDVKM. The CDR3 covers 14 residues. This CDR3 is CASSLSTGGDVYTF. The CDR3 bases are TGTGCCAGCAGTTTATCTACAGGGGGAGATGTCTACACCTTC.

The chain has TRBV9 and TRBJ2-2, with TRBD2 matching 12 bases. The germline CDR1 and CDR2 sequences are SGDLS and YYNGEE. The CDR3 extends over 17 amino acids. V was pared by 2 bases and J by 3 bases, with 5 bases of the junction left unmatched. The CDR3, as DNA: TGTGCCAGCAGCGTCCGACTAGCGGGGGCCCACACCGGGGAGCTGTTTTTT. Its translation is CASSVRLAGAHTGELFF.

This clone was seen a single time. The CDR3 sequence: CASSFDREGTEAFF. As DNA, the CDR3 is TGTGCCAGCAGCTTTGACAGGGAGGGCACTGAAGCTTTCTTT. The V and J genes are TRBV5-4 and TRBJ1-1; 7 positions match TRBD1. Germline V gene data show CDR1 as SGHNT and CDR2 as YYREEE (reference sequence). CDR3 length: 14 amino acids. J gave up 4 bases and V 2 bases, and 5 bases lay outside the gene matches.

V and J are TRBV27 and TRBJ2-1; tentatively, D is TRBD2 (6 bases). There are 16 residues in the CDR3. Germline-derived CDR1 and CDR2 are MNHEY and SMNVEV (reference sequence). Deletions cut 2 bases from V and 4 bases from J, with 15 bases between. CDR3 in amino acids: CASSLIGGTPYNEQFF. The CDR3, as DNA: TGTGCCAGCAGTTTAATCGGGGGAACACCTTACAATGAGCAGTTCTTC.

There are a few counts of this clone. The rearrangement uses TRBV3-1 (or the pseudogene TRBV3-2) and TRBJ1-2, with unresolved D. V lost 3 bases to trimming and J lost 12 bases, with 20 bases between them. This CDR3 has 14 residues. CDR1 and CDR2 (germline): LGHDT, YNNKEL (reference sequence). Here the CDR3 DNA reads TGTGCCAGCAGCCAGGCCCCGGACGCCCCGGGAAACACCTTC. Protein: CASSQAPDAPGNTF.

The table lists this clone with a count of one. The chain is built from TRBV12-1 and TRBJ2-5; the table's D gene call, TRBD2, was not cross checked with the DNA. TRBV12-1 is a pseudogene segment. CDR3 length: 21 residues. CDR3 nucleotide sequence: TGTGCCAGCAGCGCCGCGGGCTGCCGAGCCGGGACTAGCGGTAGGGGGGAGACCCAGTACTTC. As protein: CASSAAGCRAGTSGRGETQYF.

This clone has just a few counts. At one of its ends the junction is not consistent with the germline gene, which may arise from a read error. This CDR3 reads CASSSNNSPFHF. The DNA of the CDR3 is TGTGCCAGCAGCTCTAATAATTCACCCTTCCACTTT. The chain employs TRBV7-9 and TRBJ1-6; no clear D. The CDR3 extends over 12 amino acids. CDR1 is SEHNR, CDR2 FQNEAQ, per germline (reference sequence).

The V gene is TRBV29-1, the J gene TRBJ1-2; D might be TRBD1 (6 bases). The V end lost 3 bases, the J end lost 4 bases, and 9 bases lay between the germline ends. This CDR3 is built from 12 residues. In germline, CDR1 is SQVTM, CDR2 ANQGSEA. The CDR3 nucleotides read TGCAGCGTTGAGGAAGGGGGCTATGGCTACACCTTC. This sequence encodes CSVEEGGYGYTF.

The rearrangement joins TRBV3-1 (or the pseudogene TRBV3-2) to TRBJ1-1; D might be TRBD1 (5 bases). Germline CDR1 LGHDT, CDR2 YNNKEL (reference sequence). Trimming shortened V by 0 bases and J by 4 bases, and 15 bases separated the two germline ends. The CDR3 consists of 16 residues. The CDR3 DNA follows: TGTGCCAGCAGCCAAGATGTGGGGGAGGGGAGCACTGAAGCTTTCTTT. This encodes CASSQDVGEGSTEAFF.

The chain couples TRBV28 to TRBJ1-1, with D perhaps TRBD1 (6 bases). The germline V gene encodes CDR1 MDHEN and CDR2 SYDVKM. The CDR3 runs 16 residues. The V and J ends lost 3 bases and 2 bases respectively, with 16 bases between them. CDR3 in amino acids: CASSFAGTKGNTEAFF. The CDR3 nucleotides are TGTGCCAGCAGTTTCGCTGGGACAAAGGGCAACACTGAAGCTTTCTTT.

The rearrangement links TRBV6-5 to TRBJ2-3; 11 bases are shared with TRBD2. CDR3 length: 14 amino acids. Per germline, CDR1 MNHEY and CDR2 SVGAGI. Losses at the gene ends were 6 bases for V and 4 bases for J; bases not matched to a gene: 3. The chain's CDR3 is CASSLSGGADTQYF. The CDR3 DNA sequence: TGTGCCAGCAGCCTTAGCGGGGGGGCAGATACGCAGTATTTT.

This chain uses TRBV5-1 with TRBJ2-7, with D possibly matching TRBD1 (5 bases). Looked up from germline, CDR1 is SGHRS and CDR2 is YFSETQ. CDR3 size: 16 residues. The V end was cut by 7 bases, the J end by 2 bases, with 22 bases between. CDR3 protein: CASSPFLGDATYEQYF. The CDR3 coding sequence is TGCGCCAGCTCTCCCTTTCTAGGGGATGCTACCTACGAGCAGTACTTC.

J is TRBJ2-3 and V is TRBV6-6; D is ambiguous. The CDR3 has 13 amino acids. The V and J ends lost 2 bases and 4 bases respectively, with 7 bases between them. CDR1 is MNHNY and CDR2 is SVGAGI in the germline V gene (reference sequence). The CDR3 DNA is TGTGCCAGCAGTTACGGCCCGGCAGATACGCAGTATTTT. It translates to CASSYGPADTQYF.

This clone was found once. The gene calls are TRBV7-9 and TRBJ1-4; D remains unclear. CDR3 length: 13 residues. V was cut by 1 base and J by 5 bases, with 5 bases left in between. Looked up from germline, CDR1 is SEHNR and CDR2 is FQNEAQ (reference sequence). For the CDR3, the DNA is TGTGCCAGCAGCTTAGGGGAAAATGAAAAACTGTTTTTT. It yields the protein CASSLGENEKLFF. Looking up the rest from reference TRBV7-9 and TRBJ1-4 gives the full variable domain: DTGVSQNPRHKITKRGQNVTFRCDPISEHNRLYWYRQTLGQGPEFLTYFQNEAQLEKSRLLSDRFSAERPKGSFSTLEIQRTEQGDSAMYLCASSLGENEKLFFGSGTQLSVL.

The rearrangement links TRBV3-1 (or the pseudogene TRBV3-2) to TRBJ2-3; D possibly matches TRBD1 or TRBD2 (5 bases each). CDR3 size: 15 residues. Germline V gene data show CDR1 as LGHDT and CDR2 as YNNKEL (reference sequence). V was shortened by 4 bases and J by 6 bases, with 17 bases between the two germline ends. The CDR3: CASSRNSGALDTQYF. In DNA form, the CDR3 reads TGTGCCAGCAGCCGGAACTCCGGGGCATTGGATACGCAGTATTTT.

CDR3 bases: TGTGCCAGCAGCTTGGACAGGGTCTCCCCGAACACTGAAGCTTTCTTT. Protein sequence: CASSLDRVSPNTEAFF. The chain joins TRBV5-4 to TRBJ1-1, with D perhaps TRBD1 (6 bases). Trimming left V 0 bases short and J 1 base short, with 13 bases between. This CDR3 is built from 16 residues. CDR1 and CDR2 from the germline V gene are SGHNT and YYREEE (reference sequence).

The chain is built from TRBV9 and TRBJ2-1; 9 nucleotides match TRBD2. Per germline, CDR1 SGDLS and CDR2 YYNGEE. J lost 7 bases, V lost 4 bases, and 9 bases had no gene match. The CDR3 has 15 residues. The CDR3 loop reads CASSPGRGGWNEQFF. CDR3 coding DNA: TGTGCCAGCAGCCCGGGGCGGGGGGGCTGGAATGAGCAGTTCTTC.

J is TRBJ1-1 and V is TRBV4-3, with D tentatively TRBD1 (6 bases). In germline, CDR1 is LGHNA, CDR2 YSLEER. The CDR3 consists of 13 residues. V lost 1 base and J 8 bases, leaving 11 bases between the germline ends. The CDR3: CASSQVRGSEAFF. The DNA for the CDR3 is TGCGCCAGCAGCCAAGTCAGGGGCTCGGAAGCTTTCTTT.

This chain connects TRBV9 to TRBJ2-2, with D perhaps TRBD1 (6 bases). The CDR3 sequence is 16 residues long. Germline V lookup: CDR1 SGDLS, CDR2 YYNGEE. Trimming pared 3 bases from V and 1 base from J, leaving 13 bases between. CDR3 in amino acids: CASSGMGQGNTGELFF. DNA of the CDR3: TGTGCCAGCAGCGGGATGGGACAAGGGAACACCGGGGAGCTGTTTTTT.

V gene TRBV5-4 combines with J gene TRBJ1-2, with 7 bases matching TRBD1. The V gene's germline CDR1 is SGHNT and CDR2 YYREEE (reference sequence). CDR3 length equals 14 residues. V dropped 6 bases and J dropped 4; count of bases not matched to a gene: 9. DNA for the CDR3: TGTGCCAGCACCACCAAAGAGGGGGCCTATGGCTACACCTTC. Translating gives CASTTKEGAYGYTF.

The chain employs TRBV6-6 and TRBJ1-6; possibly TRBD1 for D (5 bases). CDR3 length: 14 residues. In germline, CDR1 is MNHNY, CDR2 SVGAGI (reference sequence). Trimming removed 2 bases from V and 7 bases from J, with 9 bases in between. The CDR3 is CASSYEQANSPLHF. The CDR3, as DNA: TGTGCCAGCAGTTACGAACAGGCAAATTCACCCCTCCACTTT.

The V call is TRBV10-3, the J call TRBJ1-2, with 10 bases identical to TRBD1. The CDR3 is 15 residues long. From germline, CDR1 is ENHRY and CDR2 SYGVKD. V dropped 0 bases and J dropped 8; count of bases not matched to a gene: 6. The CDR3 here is CAISESSGQGSGYTF. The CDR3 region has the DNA TGTGCCATCAGTGAGTCCTCGGGACAGGGGAGCGGCTACACCTTC.

CDR3 coding DNA: TGTGCCAGCAGCTTGCAGGGGGGCTATGGCTACACCTTC. Translated, it gives CASSLQGGYGYTF. This chain joins TRBV5-6 and TRBJ1-2; 7 bases fit TRBD1. From germline, CDR1 is SGHDT and CDR2 YYEEEE. CDR3 size: 13 residues. Unmatched junction bases numbered 1, after V lost 1 base and J lost 4 bases.

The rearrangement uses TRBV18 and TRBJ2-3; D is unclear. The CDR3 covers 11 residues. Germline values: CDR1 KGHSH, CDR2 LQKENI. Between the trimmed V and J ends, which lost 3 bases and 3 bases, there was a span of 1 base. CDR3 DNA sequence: TGTGCCAGCTCACCTACAGATACGCAGTATTTT. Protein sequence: CASSPTDTQYF.

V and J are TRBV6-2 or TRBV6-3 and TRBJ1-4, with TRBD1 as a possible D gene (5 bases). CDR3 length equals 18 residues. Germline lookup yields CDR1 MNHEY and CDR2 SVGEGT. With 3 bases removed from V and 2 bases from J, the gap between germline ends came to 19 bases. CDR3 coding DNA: TGTGCCAGCAGTTATGCTGTGGTCCTCGGGGCGACTAATGAAAAACTGTTTTTT. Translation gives CASSYAVVLGATNEKLFF.

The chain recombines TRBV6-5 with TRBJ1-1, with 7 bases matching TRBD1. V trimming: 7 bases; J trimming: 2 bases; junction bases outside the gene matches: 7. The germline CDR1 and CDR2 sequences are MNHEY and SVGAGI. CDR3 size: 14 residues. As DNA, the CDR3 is TGTGCCAGCACCCGACAGGGCGCCAACACTGAAGCTTTCTTT. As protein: CASTRQGANTEAFF.

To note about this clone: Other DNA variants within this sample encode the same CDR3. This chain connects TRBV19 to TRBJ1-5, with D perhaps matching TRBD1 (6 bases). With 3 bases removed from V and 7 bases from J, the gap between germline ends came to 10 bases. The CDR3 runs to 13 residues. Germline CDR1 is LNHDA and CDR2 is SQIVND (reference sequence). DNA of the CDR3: TGTGCCAGTAGTATTGGGGGGGGCCAGCCCCAGCATTTT. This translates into CASSIGGGQPQHF.

Written as DNA, the CDR3 is TGCGCCAGCAGCTTGGAGCCGAGGAACACTGAAGCTTTCTTT. Protein sequence: CASSLEPRNTEAFF. The chain employs TRBV5-1 and TRBJ1-1; no definite D call. This CDR3 comprises 14 residues. The germline gives CDR1 SGHRS, CDR2 YFSETQ. V lost 0 bases and J lost 1, with 7 bases in between. Full variable domain (rest looked up from reference TRBV5-1 and TRBJ1-1): KAGVTQTPRYLIKTRGQQVTLSCSPISGHRSVSWYQQTPGQGLQFLFEYFSETQRNKGNFPGRFSGRQFSNSRSEMNVSTLELGDSALYLCASSLEPRNTEAFFGQGTRLTVV.

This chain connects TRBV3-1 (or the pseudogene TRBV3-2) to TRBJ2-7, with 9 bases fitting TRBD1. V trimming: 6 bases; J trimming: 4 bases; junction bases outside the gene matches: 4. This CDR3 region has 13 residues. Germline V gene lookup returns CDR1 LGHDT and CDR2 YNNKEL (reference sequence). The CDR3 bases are TGTGCCAGCAGACCGGGACAGGGATACGAGCAGTACTTC. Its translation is CASRPGQGYEQYF.